The TCR beta chain under discussion was sequenced for a study of Graves' ophthalmopathy and Graves' hyperthyroidism. Notes on the study in general: In blood, most expanded thyroid clonotypes above 0.001 frequency were also detected. Using a 13-signature model, the authors split ophthalmopathy from stable hyperthyroidism, with about 88% sensitivity and approximately 81% specificity.

Patients newly diagnosed with hyperthyroidism, under 2 months' duration, were aged 18 to 65, the study reports. It was on clinical symptoms, serum thyroxine, TRAb, thyroid ultrasound and orbital computed tomography that diagnosis relied. CDR3 size: 14 residues. CDR1 and CDR2 from the germline V gene are SEHNR and FQNEAQ (reference sequence). This clonotype was seen once. What it binds is not known. This could be a read error, since a much larger clone is one nucleotide away. Transcripts of RNA were the source for amplifying TCR beta CDR3 regions. HTBI-primed first-round RT-PCR preceded second-round multiplex PCR. TCRdb re-derived calls from the multiplex PCR reads in MiXCR, one entry per CDR3 protein. The top ten hold 8.5% to 14% of the sample, which has over a million distinct CDR3 sequences, roughly 35% seen once.

Material: peripheral blood or thyroid tissue (not recorded which). The rearrangement uses TRBV7-9 and TRBJ2-7; 9 nucleotides line up with TRBD1. The TCR originated in an adult man with Graves' hyperthyroidism. CDR3 sequence (DNA): TGTGCCAGCAGCCAAGAGTGGACAGGGGACGAGCAGTGCTTC. It is translated as CASSQEWTGDEQCF.